This T cell receptor beta chain stems from a study of shared clonotypes between healthy human individuals. With regard to this clone: Its antigen is as yet unknown.

Germline assignment: CDR1 LNHNV and CDR2 YYDKDF (reference sequence). The CDR3 has 14 amino acids. Trimming cost V 10 bases and J 1 base, with 11 bases left between them. Data came from immunoSEQ multiplex PCR; TCRdb stores just in-frame clones and leaves some out. The sample has 150,000 to 200,000 clones, around 93% seen once; the top ten hold 0.065% to 0.07%. General study findings and limits: Owing to a small donor count, the genetic and exposure-history diversity represented was limited. Relative to clonotypes present in all four donors, those not shared had lower generation probabilities.

The specimen sequenced was naive CD4+ T cells sorted from blood. This sample's subset: CD45RA+ positively selected. The rearrangement uses TRBV15 and TRBJ2-6; no firm D call. The sequence was collected from a woman under 40 in good health. The CDR3 reads CAINSGSGANVLTF. CDR3 sequence (DNA): TGTGCCATCAATTCAGGATCTGGGGCCAACGTCCTGACTTTC.